This T cell receptor (beta chain) was recovered during a study of T cell repertoires in cytomegalovirus infection. Overall study context: Matching HLA type and CMV infection were both indicated by public TCR beta signatures. The study, taken as a whole, reports: CMV carriers having the relevant HLA were flagged by cumulative public TCR beta family frequency.

Notes on this clonotype: Its target is unknown. A read error may account for a junction end that differs from germline.

A single record per CDR3 protein comes from TCRdb applying MiXCR to the reads. The sample has roughly 990,000 distinct CDR3 sequences, roughly 30% seen once. The CDR3 loop spans 15 amino acids. Germline values: CDR1 SSHAT, CDR2 FNYEAQ (reference sequence). This rearrangement joins TRBV7-7 to TRBJ1-4, with D possibly TRBD1 on 5 matching bases. Here the sequenced sample was cultured CD8+ T cells from PBMCs, taken from culture after CMV antigen stimulation. The sequence derives from a human donor in good health (CMV status not recorded). Some clones in this sample may be carry-over from other donors' samples. CDR3 nucleotide sequence: TGTGCTAGCAGCCCATGGCAGGGAGATAATGAAAAACTGTTTTTT. Encoded protein: CASSPWQGDNEKLFF.